Below are 18 T cell receptor beta chains sequenced from a single sample in a study of T-cell reconstitution after alpha-beta-depleted transplantation in children. TCRbeta library preparation incorporated unique molecular identifiers. Each CDR3 protein is one row after TCRdb ran MiXCR on the PCR reads. This sample yields about 690,000 distinct CDR3 sequences, of which around a sixth are seen a single time; under 1.2% belongs to the top ten. This specimen was PBMCs from the stem cell graft donor, taken from the stem cell graft. These receptors were taken from a human donor who donated a stem cell graft to a child with acute myeloid leukemia.

This clonotype was seen ten or more times. The V call is TRBV12-3 or TRBV12-4, the J call TRBJ2-3; 13 nucleotides agree with TRBD2. V gave up 6 bases and J gave up 5 bases; unmatched junction bases: 8. The CDR3 is 16 amino acids. The CDR3 sequence: CASSLGLAGAIDTQYF. As DNA, the CDR3 is TGTGCCAGCAGCCTAGGACTAGCGGGGGCTATAGATACGCAGTATTTT.

At least ten counts were recorded for this clonotype. The CDR3 nucleotides are TGCAGCGTCAGGACCGCTCCGAACACTGAAGCTTTCTTT. Its translation: CSVRTAPNTEAFF. This chain connects TRBV29-1 to TRBJ1-1; D unresolved. The germline CDR1 and CDR2 sequences are SQVTM and ANQGSEA. Between the trimmed V and J ends, which lost 6 bases and 1 base, there was a span of 12 bases. The CDR3 sequence is 13 residues long.

The chain employs TRBV6-5 and TRBJ1-3; D not certain. Germline CDR1 and CDR2: MNHEY and SVGAGI. Between the trimmed V and J ends, which lost 0 bases and 0 bases, there was a span of 12 bases. The CDR3 is 17 residues long. The CDR3, as DNA: TGTGCCAGCAGTTACTCGATCCGGGAGGTCTCTGGAAACACCATATATTTT. Protein: CASSYSIREVSGNTIYF.

This clonotype was counted between two and nine times. This rearrangement joins TRBV7-2 to TRBJ1-3; D unclear. Germline loops: CDR1 SGHTA, CDR2 FQGNSA. This CDR3 comprises 15 residues. The V gene lost 5 bases and the J gene lost 0 bases, with 11 bases spanning the gap. In nucleotides, the CDR3 is TGTGCCAGCAGCCCCTCAGCTAGCTCTGGAAACACCATATATTTT. Translating gives CASSPSASSGNTIYF.

V and J are TRBV12-3 or TRBV12-4 and TRBJ1-6, with D unresolved. This CDR3 is built from 16 residues. The V and J ends lost 4 bases and 10 bases respectively, with 20 bases between them. For the CDR3, the DNA is TGTGCCAGCAGTTCAGGATTGAAGGTGAGGAGCTCACCCCTCCACTTT. It encodes CASSSGLKVRSSPLHF.

On this clonotype itself: A read error may be the cause here, since a much bigger clone is one base away. The chain is built from TRBV7-2 and TRBJ2-5; 11 bases agree with TRBD2. The length of the CDR3 is 15 residues. Germline lookup yields CDR1 SGHTA and CDR2 FQGNSA. The CDR3 sequence is CASSMGLAEQEPQYF. The CDR3 DNA follows: TGTGCCAGCAGCATGGGACTAGCGGAGCAAGAGCCCCAGTACTTC.

This sequence joins TRBV11-2 and TRBJ2-7, with unresolved D. There are 13 residues in the CDR3. Germline loops: CDR1 SGHAT, CDR2 FQNNGV. The ends were cut back, 7 bases at V and 2 bases at J, with 12 bases in the middle. In DNA, the CDR3 is TGTGCCAGCAAGTCGTGGCAGGCCTACGAGCAGTACGTC. This sequence encodes CASKSWQAYEQYV.

This clonotype was recorded at least ten times. The rearrangement uses TRBV6-2 or TRBV6-3 and TRBJ1-1; D is ambiguous. The V gene's germline CDR1 is MNHEY and CDR2 SVGEGT. This CDR3 is built from 13 residues. The V end was cut by 2 bases, the J end by 2 bases, with 6 bases between. Written as DNA, the CDR3 is TGTGCCAGCAGTTACCAGGATAACACTGAAGCTTTCTTT. Protein sequence: CASSYQDNTEAFF.

CDR3 bases: TGTGCCAGCAGCCAAGGGGGGGACTTCCCCTCCTACGAGCAGTACGTC. It yields the protein CASSQGGDFPSYEQYV. The V gene is TRBV6-1, the J gene TRBJ2-7, with D perhaps matching TRBD2 (7 bases). The germline CDR1 and CDR2 sequences are MNHNS and SASEGT. CDR3 length equals 16 residues. The V end was cut by 6 bases, the J end by 0 bases, with 18 bases between.

This chain uses TRBV9 with TRBJ1-1; TRBD1 is a possible D gene (5 bases). V was trimmed by 1 base and J by 3 bases, leaving 10 bases between them. CDR1 is SGDLS and CDR2 is YYNGEE in the germline V gene. This CDR3 is built from 14 residues. In nucleotides, the CDR3 is TGTGCCAGCAGCGTATCCGCGGGGGACACTGAAGCTTTCTTT. Translated: CASSVSAGDTEAFF.

V usage is TRBV28 and J usage is TRBJ1-5, with unresolved D. The length of the CDR3 is 16 residues. V was shortened by 6 bases and J by 0 bases, with 15 bases between the two germline ends. Germline lookup yields CDR1 MDHEN and CDR2 SYDVKM. CDR3 nucleotide sequence: TGTGCCAGCAGGGTGGATGTTTTTAATAGCAATCAGCCCCAGCATTTT. This encodes CASRVDVFNSNQPQHF. Filled out from reference TRBV28 and TRBJ1-5, the complete variable domain reads DVKVTQSSRYLVKRTGEKVFLECVQDMDHENMFWYRQDPGLGLRLIYFSYDVKMKEKGDIPEGYSVSREKKERFSLILESASTNQTSMYLCASRVDVFNSNQPQHFGDGTRLSIL.

This clonotype was found a few times. V usage is TRBV28 and J usage is TRBJ1-2; 7 bases agree with TRBD1. The germline V gene encodes CDR1 MDHEN and CDR2 SYDVKM. This CDR3 comprises 17 residues. V dropped 2 bases and J dropped 1; count of bases not matched to a gene: 10. For the CDR3, the DNA is TGTGCCAGCAGTTTACGGATCAGGAGGGGGCTTAACTATGGCTACACCTTC. Residues: CASSLRIRRGLNYGYTF.

This rearrangement joins TRBV24-1 to TRBJ2-1; D is undetermined. Trimming took 6 bases from V and 6 from J, leaving 11 bases between them. This CDR3 comprises 13 residues. Germline V CDR1 and CDR2: KGHDR, SFDVKD. The chain's CDR3 is CATSLTPLNEQFF. CDR3 nucleotides: TGTGCCACCAGTTTAACCCCTCTCAATGAGCAGTTCTTC.

This clonotype was recorded a few times. The CDR3 protein is CSARDLGGQVNTGELFF. The DNA for the CDR3 is TGCAGTGCTAGAGATCTTGGGGGACAGGTCAACACCGGGGAGCTGTTTTTT. This chain links TRBV20-1 with TRBJ2-2, with 8 bases lining up with TRBD1. V was pared by 0 bases and J by 2 bases, with 8 bases of the junction left unmatched. CDR1 DFQATT and CDR2 SNEGSKA come from the germline V gene (reference sequence). This CDR3 has 17 residues.

This clonotype was picked up a small number of times. The chain joins TRBV3-1 to TRBJ1-1; D may be TRBD1 (5 bases). Germline V gene data show CDR1 as LGHDT and CDR2 as YNNKEL (reference sequence). V dropped 4 bases and J dropped 1 base, with 13 bases sitting between them. The CDR3 runs 15 residues. In DNA, the CDR3 is TGTGCCAGCAGCCGCCTACAGGATAGGAACACTGAAGCTTTCTTT. The encoded protein is CASSRLQDRNTEAFF.

This clonotype was counted ten times or more. The J gene is TRBJ2-1, the V gene TRBV5-1; 8 nucleotides line up with TRBD1. CDR3 size: 15 residues. Trimming at V came to 1 base and at J to 4 bases, leaving 4 bases not matched to a gene. Germline-derived CDR1 and CDR2 are SGHRS and YFSETQ. The CDR3 loop reads CASSLQGARYNEQFF. In DNA, the CDR3 is TGCGCCAGCAGCTTGCAGGGGGCGAGGTACAATGAGCAGTTCTTC.

This clonotype was recorded many times. V usage is TRBV6-2 or TRBV6-3 and J usage is TRBJ2-1; D call uncertain. The CDR3 loop spans 14 amino acids. Trimming left V 7 bases short and J 4 bases short, with 14 bases between. Germline values: CDR1 MNHEY, CDR2 SVGEGT. CDR3 DNA sequence: TGTGCCAGCACCCCCGTGGCTAATTACAATGAGCAGTTCTTC. Its protein is CASTPVANYNEQFF.

This clonotype has ten or more counts. The rearrangement links TRBV20-1 to TRBJ2-3; D remains unclear. The V gene's germline CDR1 is DFQATT and CDR2 SNEGSKA (reference sequence). V lost 1 base, J lost 6 bases, and 8 bases lay in between. This CDR3 has 12 residues. CDR3 DNA: TGCAGTGCTAGAGCCCCCCCGGATACGCAGTATTTT. Its translation is CSARAPPDTQYF.